These 9 T cell receptor beta chains were all obtained from the same sample, sequenced in a study of cytomegalovirus exposure and HLA in healthy donors. Primers for the PCR totalled 60 Vbeta and 13 Jbeta. Using immunoSEQ multiplex PCR, the repertoire was profiled, and TCRdb retains in-frame clones only, with some absent. Altogether about 150,000 clones are present, more than 60% being singletons, with the ten largest covering 6.5% to 9%. The material sequenced was PBMCs. The receptors were gathered from a woman aged 35 to 49 in good health and CMV-seropositive.

The chain carries TRBV11-2 and TRBJ2-1; possible D gene TRBD1, 6 bases. The ends were cut back, 0 bases at V and 10 bases at J, with 16 bases in the middle. The CDR3 loop spans 15 amino acids. Germline lookup yields CDR1 SGHAT and CDR2 FQNNGV. In DNA, the CDR3 is TGTGCCAGCAGCTTAGAGCAGGGGTCCCATGTGGAGCAGTTCTTC. Translated: CASSLEQGSHVEQFF.

V usage is TRBV28 and J usage is TRBJ1-2; TRBD1 might be the D (6 bases). The CDR3 is 19 amino acids. Germline values: CDR1 MDHEN, CDR2 SYDVKM. The V end lost 6 bases, the J end lost 0 bases, and 26 bases lay between the germline ends. CDR3 sequence: CASSLFGPIITGPNYGYTF. CDR3 nucleotides: TGTGCCAGCAGCCTTTTTGGCCCAATCATCACAGGGCCTAACTATGGCTACACCTTC.

In this sample, this clone turned up once. V gene TRBV19 combines with J gene TRBJ2-7; 7 bases align to TRBD1. V lost 5 bases, J lost 2 bases, and 6 bases stayed unmatched. The germline V gene has CDR1 LNHDA and CDR2 SQIVND (reference sequence). The CDR3 sequence is 14 residues long. Here the CDR3 DNA reads TGTGCCAGTAGTTCAACCGGGACAGCCTACGAGCAGTACTTC. This sequence encodes CASSSTGTAYEQYF.

The gene calls are TRBV28 and TRBJ2-4; TRBD1 matches 7 bases. This CDR3 is 16 amino acids long. Per the germline V gene, CDR1 is MDHEN and CDR2 is SYDVKM. The trim removed 1 base at V and 6 bases at J, leaving 9 bases unmatched. DNA for the CDR3: TGTGCCAGCAGTTTATCCACAGGGGTGGTCGGAAACATTCAGTACTTC. This sequence encodes CASSLSTGVVGNIQYF. The whole variable domain, filled in from reference TRBV28 and TRBJ2-4, reads DVKVTQSSRYLVKRTGEKVFLECVQDMDHENMFWYRQDPGLGLRLIYFSYDVKMKEKGDIPEGYSVSREKKERFSLILESASTNQTSMYLCASSLSTGVVGNIQYFGAGTRLSVL.

V and J are TRBV28 and TRBJ1-5; 8 bases agree with TRBD1. CDR3 size: 15 residues. Germline CDR1 is MDHEN and CDR2 is SYDVKM. V trimming: 6 bases; J trimming: 4 bases; junction bases outside the gene matches: 8. CDR3 bases: TGTGCCAGCAGGGGCCGGACAGGGCAGAATCAGCCCCAGCATTTT. Its translation: CASRGRTGQNQPQHF.

This clone was found many times. V usage is TRBV6-6 and J usage is TRBJ2-3; D is unclear. Trimming took 6 bases from V and 2 from J, leaving 6 bases between them. Germline V gives CDR1 MNHNY, CDR2 SVGAGI (reference sequence). CDR3 size: 12 residues. In DNA, the CDR3 is TGTGCCAGCAGATCTTACACAGATACGCAGTATTTT. It specifies CASRSYTDTQYF.

The rearrangement links TRBV11-1 to TRBJ2-7; D is perhaps TRBD1 (6 bases). This CDR3 has 15 amino acids. The V and J ends lost 3 bases and 2 bases respectively, with 14 bases between them. Germline V gene lookup returns CDR1 SGHAT and CDR2 FQDESV (reference sequence). CDR3 residues: CASSFRAGATYEQYF. The CDR3 DNA reads as TGTGCCAGCAGCTTCCGCGCAGGGGCAACCTACGAGCAGTACTTC.

In nucleotides, the CDR3 is TGTGCCAGCAGCTTTGGACAGGGGATAGTTGGCTACACCTTC. Translation: CASSFGQGIVGYTF. The V call is TRBV7-2, the J call TRBJ1-2; TRBD1 aligns across 9 bases. Germline CDR1 SGHTA, CDR2 FQGNSA. The V and J ends lost 3 bases and 7 bases, in that order; junction bases with no gene match: 6. There are 14 residues in the CDR3.

CDR3 DNA sequence: TGTGCCAGCAGCCTACAGGGGGCGATTTCTGGAAACACCATATATTTT. It translates to CASSLQGAISGNTIYF. The gene calls are TRBV13 and TRBJ1-3; 9 nucleotides align to TRBD1. This CDR3 spans 16 amino acids. The J segment lost 1 base and the V segment lost 5 bases, leaving 6 bases of the junction unmatched. Germline CDR1 and CDR2: PRHDT and FYEKMQ (reference sequence).